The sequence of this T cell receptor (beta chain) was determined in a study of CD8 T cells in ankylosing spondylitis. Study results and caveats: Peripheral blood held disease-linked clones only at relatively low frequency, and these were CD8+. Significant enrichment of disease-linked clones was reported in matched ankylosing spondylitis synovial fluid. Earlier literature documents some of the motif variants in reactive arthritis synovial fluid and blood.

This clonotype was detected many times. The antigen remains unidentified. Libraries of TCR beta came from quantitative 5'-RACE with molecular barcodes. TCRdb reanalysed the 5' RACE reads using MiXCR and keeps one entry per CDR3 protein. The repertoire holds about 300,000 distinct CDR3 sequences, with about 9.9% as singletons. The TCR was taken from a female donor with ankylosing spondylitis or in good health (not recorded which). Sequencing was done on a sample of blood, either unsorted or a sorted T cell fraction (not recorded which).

CDR3 loop: CASSFTQGTSLGNTEAFF. The CDR3 coding sequence is TGCGCCAGCAGCTTCACGCAGGGGACATCCCTGGGGAACACTGAAGCTTTCTTT. The rearrangement uses TRBV5-1 and TRBJ1-1, with D possibly matching TRBD1 (6 bases). The V end lost 2 bases, the J end lost 1 base, and 21 bases lay between the germline ends. This CDR3 has 18 residues. The germline V gene has CDR1 SGHRS and CDR2 YFSETQ.